This TCR beta chain was recorded in a study of T cells in Graves' hyperthyroidism and ophthalmopathy. Every diagnosis used clinical symptoms, serum thyroxine and TRAb, thyroid ultrasound and orbital computed tomography. Between the trimmed V and J ends, which lost 6 bases and 4 bases, there was a span of 10 bases. The CDR3 is made up of 12 amino acids. Germline V CDR1 and CDR2: SEHNR, FQNEAQ (reference sequence). Study outcomes and limitations: Median prediction lead before ophthalmopathy onset was about 6.3 months with the model. Also found in blood were most expanded thyroid clonotypes above 0.001. From stable hyperthyroidism, ophthalmopathy was separated by a 13 V-J model.

Regions amplified from RNA transcripts were the TCR beta CDR3 regions. A set of HTBI primers served as the primers for a first-round RT-PCR of the TCR CDR3. MiXCR, run by TCRdb on the multiplex PCR reads, gives a single entry per CDR3 protein. Of 370,000 or so distinct CDR3 sequences listed, approximately 13% were seen once; the top ten hold roughly 20%. A word on this clonotype: Its antigen remains unknown.

The TCR comes from a man aged 30 to 39 with Graves' hyperthyroidism that later progressed to Graves' ophthalmopathy. The chain couples TRBV7-9 to TRBJ2-7, with D tentatively TRBD1 or TRBD2 (5 bases each). The source material was blood. In DNA, the CDR3 is TGTGCCAGCAGGGAGAGGGGTTACGAGCAGTACTTC. Translation gives CASRERGYEQYF.